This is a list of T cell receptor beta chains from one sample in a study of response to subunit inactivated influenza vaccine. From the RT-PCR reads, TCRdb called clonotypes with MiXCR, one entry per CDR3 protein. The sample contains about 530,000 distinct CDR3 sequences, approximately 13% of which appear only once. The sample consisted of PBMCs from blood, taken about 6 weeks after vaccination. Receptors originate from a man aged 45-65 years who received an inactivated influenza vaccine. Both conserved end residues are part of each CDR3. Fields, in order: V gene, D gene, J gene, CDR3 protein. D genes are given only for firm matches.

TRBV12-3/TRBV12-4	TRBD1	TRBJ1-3	CASSPRQGVGNTIYF
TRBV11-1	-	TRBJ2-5	CASSSYRRENLETQYF
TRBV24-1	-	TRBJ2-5	CATSGGGETQYF
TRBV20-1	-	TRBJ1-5	CSAMGGQPQHF
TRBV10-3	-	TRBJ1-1	CAIKSDISNTEAFF
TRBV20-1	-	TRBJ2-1	CSASLRRSYNEQFF
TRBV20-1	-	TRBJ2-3	CSARDRSGPDTQYF
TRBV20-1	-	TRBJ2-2	CSARDLSAPGELFF
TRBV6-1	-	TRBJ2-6	CASSGTAGANVLTF
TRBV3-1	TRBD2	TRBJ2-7	CASSQAFGGSSYEQYF
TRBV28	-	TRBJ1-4	CASSPGPLKKLFF
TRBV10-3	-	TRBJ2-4	CAISPRRNFEAKNIQYF
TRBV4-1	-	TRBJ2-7	CASSLEGQSPYEQYF